The next 28 T cell receptor beta chains were all read from a single sample in a study of regulatory T cells in long-lasting Graves disease. Time point noted: newly diagnosed GD, antithyroid drugs for less than 3 months. There was RNA extracted from PBMCs, and the TCR library was made from it. Assembly of TCR beta libraries relied on iRepertoire HTBI primers together with Arm-PCR of CDR3 regions. Each CDR3 protein is one row after TCRdb ran MiXCR on the multiplex PCR reads. The data contain 520,000 or so distinct CDR3 sequences, around 11% of them seen just once; the ten biggest clones take up roughly 9.3%. The data were also submitted as part of a second study, on T cells in Graves' hyperthyroidism and ophthalmopathy.

The sample in question was peripheral blood mononuclear cells (PBMCs), obtained at new diagnosis, from a patient treated with antithyroid drugs. The receptors originated from a woman aged 30 to 39 with Graves disease.

V usage is TRBV7-9 and J usage is TRBJ2-4, with D maybe TRBD2 (5 bases). The CDR3 has 16 residues. The V and J ends lost 5 bases and 5 bases respectively, with 19 bases between them. Germline lookup yields CDR1 SEHNR and CDR2 FQNEAQ (reference sequence). CDR3 sequence reads: CASSPGGLARENIQYF. CDR3 DNA sequence: TGTGCCAGCAGCCCAGGAGGTTTAGCGCGGGAAAACATTCAGTACTTC.

This clonotype was counted ten times or more. This chain joins TRBV6-5 and TRBJ2-1; D tentatively fits TRBD1 or TRBD2 (5 bases each). The CDR3 spans 15 residues. Trimming shortened V by 2 bases and J by 6 bases, and 14 bases separated the two germline ends. CDR1 is MNHEY and CDR2 is SVGAGI in the germline V gene. Here the CDR3 DNA reads TGTGCCAGCAGTTACGGGACCTTGGAGGTCAATGAGCAGTTCTTC. Translated: CASSYGTLEVNEQFF.

The sample holds many counts of this clonotype. The rearrangement joins TRBV20-1 to TRBJ2-3; D is perhaps TRBD2 (5 bases). This CDR3 is 13 amino acids long. Trimming pared 1 base from V and 4 bases from J, leaving 9 bases between. CDR1 DFQATT and CDR2 SNEGSKA come from the germline V gene (reference sequence). The CDR3 spells CSARVRVPDTQYF. DNA for the CDR3: TGCAGTGCTAGAGTGAGGGTCCCAGATACGCAGTATTTT.

In this sample, this clonotype turned up once. Germline and junction disagree at one end, which may indicate a read error. V usage is TRBV12-3 or TRBV12-4 and J usage is TRBJ1-2; 7 positions agree with TRBD1. This CDR3 has 15 amino acids. The CDR3 region is CASSLVGTAIPGYIF. CDR3 in DNA: TGTGCCAGCAGTTTAGTTGGGACAGCGATTCCGGGCTACATCTTC.

Only a few counts were recorded for this clonotype. The CDR3 protein is CSVFTLRGEQYF. The DNA of the CDR3 is TGCAGCGTATTTACTTTGCGGGGGGAGCAGTACTTC. The chain recombines TRBV29-1 with TRBJ2-7; 7 bases agree with TRBD2. Trimming removed 6 bases from V and 7 bases from J; junction bases left unmatched: 9. In germline, CDR1 is SQVTM, CDR2 ANQGSEA. The CDR3 is made up of 12 amino acids.

Only a few counts were recorded for this clonotype. The chain recombines TRBV7-9 with TRBJ1-1, with 9 bases identical to TRBD1. Germline CDR1 is SEHNR and CDR2 is FQNEAQ (reference sequence). This CDR3 has 16 amino acids. V lost 5 bases, J lost 1 base, and 8 bases stayed unmatched. CDR3 coding DNA: TGTGCCAGCAGCCACGGGACAGGGTTCGAGAACACTGAAGCTTTCTTT. The encoded protein is CASSHGTGFENTEAFF.

This clonotype was recorded at least ten times. The chain has TRBV6-5 and TRBJ2-3, with 9 bases that match TRBD1. Germline V CDR1 and CDR2: MNHEY, SVGAGI. The trim removed 4 bases at V and 2 bases at J, leaving 10 bases unmatched. The CDR3 is 17 residues long. CDR3 in DNA: TGTGCCAGCAGTTCGACCCCGGGACAGGGAGACACAGATACGCAGTATTTT. Amino acids: CASSSTPGQGDTDTQYF.

A few counts support this clonotype. The gene calls are TRBV29-1 and TRBJ1-2; TRBD1 is a possible D gene (6 bases). Germline V gene sequence: CDR1 SQVTM, CDR2 ANQGSEA. The CDR3 is made up of 16 amino acids. With 6 bases removed from V and 0 bases from J, the gap between germline ends came to 20 bases. The CDR3 DNA sequence: TGCAGCGTGACCCAGACCGGACAGTCCTCTAACTATGGCTACACCTTC. This codes for CSVTQTGQSSNYGYTF.

This clonotype was detected many times. The V gene is TRBV11-3, the J gene TRBJ1-2; D gene uncertain. The CDR3 totals 13 residues. The germline V gene has CDR1 SGHNT and CDR2 YENEEA. V lost 0 bases, J lost 7 bases, and 9 bases lay in between. CDR3 sequence: CASSLDAGPGYTF. CDR3 nucleotide sequence: TGTGCCAGCAGCTTAGACGCCGGTCCTGGCTACACCTTC.

At least ten counts were recorded for this clonotype. The chain joins TRBV5-1 to TRBJ2-7; 7 positions agree with TRBD1. Trimming cost V 5 bases and J 1 base; bases outside gene matches: 9. CDR3 length: 15 residues. Germline CDR1 and CDR2: SGHRS and YFSETQ. Here the CDR3 DNA reads TGCGCCAGCAGACGTAGGACAGGAAATTCCTACGAGCAGTACTTC. This encodes CASRRRTGNSYEQYF.

This clonotype was detected many times. The J gene is TRBJ2-7, the V gene TRBV19; possibly TRBD1 for D (6 bases). Germline V gene data show CDR1 as LNHDA and CDR2 as SQIVND (reference sequence). The CDR3 spans 14 residues. V lost 5 bases and J 3 bases, leaving 14 bases between the germline ends. The CDR3 DNA reads as TGTGCCAGTAGTGCGGACAGTCTCTACTACGAGCAGTACTTC. The encoded protein is CASSADSLYYEQYF.

This clonotype was counted ten times or more. This sequence joins TRBV18 and TRBJ1-4; D not resolved. CDR3 length: 15 residues. CDR1 is KGHSH, CDR2 LQKENI, per germline. The V and J ends lost 0 bases and 7 bases respectively, with 12 bases between them. The CDR3 region is CASSPPAGYTEKLFF. DNA of the CDR3: TGTGCCAGCTCACCACCGGCAGGCTATACTGAAAAACTGTTTTTT.

This clonotype came up a few times. The gene calls are TRBV10-3 and TRBJ1-2; D not certain. Trimming removed 11 bases from V and 0 bases from J, with 16 bases in between. The CDR3 sequence is 14 residues long. Germline V gene sequence: CDR1 ENHRY, CDR2 SYGVKD. The CDR3, as DNA: TGTGCCGTTAAGCCGGGCAGCACTAACTATGGCTACACCTTC. This sequence encodes CAVKPGSTNYGYTF.

The rearrangement uses TRBV7-6 and TRBJ2-3; D not certain. The J call could be wrong; TRBJ2-5 is a better fit for the DNA end. CDR1 and CDR2 (germline): SGHVS, FNYEAQ. The length of the CDR3 is 17 residues. The CDR3 DNA is TGTGCCAGCAGCTTAGCGGATTTCAACCCCTTGAGGATAACCCAGTACTTC. Amino acids: CASSLADFNPLRITQYF.

Notes on this clonotype: This sequence may be a read error, since a much larger clone differs from it by one base. The J gene is TRBJ1-2, the V gene TRBV27, with 8 bases aligning to TRBD1. Germline lookup yields CDR1 MNHEY and CDR2 SMNVEV (reference sequence). The CDR3 has 13 residues. Trimming removed 2 bases from V and 8 bases from J; junction bases left unmatched: 4. CDR3: CASSLQGARGYTF. CDR3 DNA: TGTGCCAGCAGTTTACAGGGGGCGAGGGGCTACACCTTC.

This clonotype showed up just a few times. This sequence joins TRBV15 and TRBJ2-2, with D possibly being TRBD2 (5 bases). The V end was cut by 0 bases, the J end by 6 bases, with 32 bases between. Germline CDR1 reads LNHNV; CDR2 reads YYDKDF (reference sequence). There are 22 residues in the CDR3. The CDR3 sequence: CATSRDLTFEGKHKNKAGELFF. The CDR3 DNA is TGTGCCACCAGCAGAGATCTGACGTTCGAGGGCAAGCACAAGAATAAAGCCGGGGAGCTGTTTTTT.

This clonotype appeared a few times. This chain uses TRBV24-1 with TRBJ2-2; D is possibly TRBD1 (5 bases). Trimming took 4 bases from V and 2 from J, leaving 13 bases between them. CDR1 KGHDR and CDR2 SFDVKD come from the germline V gene. CDR3 length: 16 amino acids. The CDR3, as DNA: TGTGCCACCAGTGACCCGAGGACACCCAACACCGGGGAGCTGTTTTTT. Amino acids: CATSDPRTPNTGELFF.

There are many counts of this clonotype. The rearrangement uses TRBV30 and TRBJ2-7; a possible D gene is TRBD1 (6 bases). V shed 4 bases and J shed 2 bases, with 21 bases lying between them. CDR1 is GTSNPN, CDR2 SVGIG, per germline (reference sequence). CDR3 length: 16 amino acids. CDR3 bases: TGTGCCTGGAATCACCCCGGACAAGACAGGACCTACGAGCAGTACTTC. It encodes CAWNHPGQDRTYEQYF.

This clonotype came up many times. The chain employs TRBV9 and TRBJ2-1, with D perhaps being TRBD1 or TRBD2 (6 bases each). The CDR3 is 15 residues long. Germline V gene lookup returns CDR1 SGDLS and CDR2 YYNGEE. Trimming cost V 0 bases and J 3 bases, with 10 bases left between them. As DNA, the CDR3 is TGTGCCAGCAGCGTAGAGGGGGACTTCTACAATGAGCAGTTCTTC. Translation: CASSVEGDFYNEQFF. Based on the CDR3 plus reference TRBV9 and TRBJ2-1, the full variable domain is DSGVTQTPKHLITATGQRVTLRCSPRSGDLSVYWYQQSLDQGLQFLIQYYNGEERAKGNILERFSAQQFPDLHSELNLSSLELGDSALYFCASSVEGDFYNEQFFGPGTRLTVL.

V is TRBV6-1 and J is TRBJ1-3, with a weak D call TRBD1 (5 bases). This CDR3 has 16 residues. Germline V gene sequence: CDR1 MNHNS, CDR2 SASEGT. Between the trimmed V and J ends, which lost 3 bases and 0 bases, there was a span of 12 bases. The CDR3 region is CASSDRTYRSGNTIYF. The CDR3 DNA is TGTGCCAGCAGTGATCGGACATACCGCTCTGGAAACACCATATATTTT.

Points on this clonotype: This may arise from a read error, as a much more abundant clone is one base away. The rearrangement links TRBV6-1 to TRBJ2-1; 9 bases align to TRBD2. Germline V CDR1 and CDR2: MNHNS, SASEGT. The CDR3 totals 17 residues. The CDR3 DNA sequence: TGTGCCAGCATAGGTCTAGCGGGAAGTGAGTCCTACAATAAGCAGTTCTTC. As protein: CASIGLAGSESYNKQFF.

This clonotype was picked up many times. The CDR3 sequence is CSAFTSGTSTDTQYF. The CDR3 DNA sequence: TGCAGTGCTTTCACTAGCGGGACTAGCACAGATACGCAGTATTTT. V is TRBV20-1 and J is TRBJ2-3; TRBD2 aligns across 10 bases. V dropped 5 bases and J dropped 0; count of bases not matched to a gene: 5. Per the germline V gene, CDR1 is DFQATT and CDR2 is SNEGSKA (reference sequence). The length of the CDR3 is 15 residues.

This clonotype was counted many times. The rearrangement uses TRBV5-1 and TRBJ2-5, with 9 nucleotides matching TRBD2. The germline V gene has CDR1 SGHRS and CDR2 YFSETQ. The length of the CDR3 is 15 residues. The V and J ends lost 4 bases and 4 bases, in that order; junction bases with no gene match: 8. In nucleotides, the CDR3 is TGCGCCAGCAGCCCGGCGGGAGGGAGAGGAGAGACCCAGTACTTC. Amino acids: CASSPAGGRGETQYF.

This clonotype was seen only a few times. The rearrangement links TRBV6-1 to TRBJ1-6; a weak D match, TRBD1 (5 bases). Looked up from germline, CDR1 is MNHNS and CDR2 is SASEGT. V shed 7 bases and J shed 7 bases, with 11 bases lying between them. This CDR3 contains 13 residues. CDR3 in amino acids: CASIGGRNSPLHF. The CDR3, as DNA: TGTGCCAGCATTGGGGGTAGGAATTCACCCCTCCACTTT.

As concerns this clonotype: A junction boundary mismatches the germline segment, possibly from a read error. The chain couples TRBV11-2 to TRBJ1-2, with D perhaps matching TRBD1 (5 bases). Germline V CDR1 and CDR2: SGHAT, FQNNGV. This CDR3 is 11 amino acids long. The CDR3 region is CASSLAGPEVF. The CDR3 DNA is TGTGCCAGCAGCTTAGCGGGGCCAGAAGTCTTC.

This clonotype showed up just a few times. The chain recombines TRBV11-2 with TRBJ2-3, with TRBD2 matching 10 bases. With V trimmed by 0 bases and J by 2 bases, 8 bases remained unmatched. The CDR3 is 18 amino acids. Germline V gives CDR1 SGHAT, CDR2 FQNNGV. As DNA, the CDR3 is TGTGCCAGCAGCTTAGATTATAGGCTAGCGGGAGACACAGATACGCAGTATTTT. This sequence encodes CASSLDYRLAGDTDTQYF.

This clonotype was seen at least ten times. V and J are TRBV6-1 and TRBJ1-1; no clear D. The CDR3 contains 14 residues. The V gene lost 3 bases and the J gene lost 0 bases, with 8 bases spanning the gap. Germline V gene data show CDR1 as MNHNS and CDR2 as SASEGT. The CDR3: CASSDTGMNTEAFF. CDR3 nucleotide sequence: TGTGCCAGCAGTGATACGGGGATGAACACTGAAGCTTTCTTT.

This clonotype was seen many times. V and J are TRBV14 and TRBJ1-2; D unresolved. This CDR3 has 13 residues. Per the germline V gene, CDR1 is SGHDN and CDR2 is FVKESK. The V end was cut by 2 bases, the J end by 4 bases, with 8 bases between. The CDR3 is CASSQRIGYGYTF. In DNA form, the CDR3 reads TGTGCCAGCAGCCAAAGAATCGGCTATGGCTACACCTTC.